This entry features one T cell receptor beta chain sequence. The antigen is undetermined. Noted time point: newly diagnosed, previously untreated cHL patient sample. CD8+ T cells were isolated from thawed PBMCs by magnetic negative selection. Serving as comparison were PBMCs from newly diagnosed, untreated classical Hodgkin lymphoma, which were sequenced alongside the relapsed/refractory trial patients. In germline, CDR1 is SEHNR, CDR2 FQNEAQ (reference sequence). Deletions cut 2 bases from V and 5 bases from J, with 15 bases between. CDR3 length: 15 amino acids. The data were taken from a study of PD-1 blockade in classical Hodgkin lymphoma. Overall study findings and caveats: Before treatment, TCR diversity in newly diagnosed patients was reportedly lower than in healthy donors. Repertoires differed for reasons still undefined, possibly disease activity or prior therapy.

Profiled with immunoSEQ multiplex PCR; TCRdb holds only in-frame clones, not every one. The sample shows 14,000 to 15,000 clones, about 90% of them seen only once. The chain combines TRBV7-9 with TRBJ1-2; a possible D gene is TRBD1 (6 bases). Material: CD8+ T cells from blood. The clonotype was recovered from a human donor with classical Hodgkin lymphoma. In DNA form, the CDR3 reads TGTGCCAGCAGCTTATTAACAGGGATCCGATATGGCTACACCTTC. This gives the protein CASSLLTGIRYGYTF.